The sequence of this T cell receptor (beta chain) was determined in a study of identical twins. Notes on the study in general: Insertions ran lower in abundant cord blood beta clonotypes, though not in memory repertoires.

With 2 bases clipped from V and 4 bases from J, the junction kept 7 bases outside the gene matches. Germline loops: CDR1 SEHNR, CDR2 FQNEAQ (reference sequence). This CDR3 region has 17 residues. With regard to this clonotype: Its antigen is undetermined.

TCRdb recomputed calls from the 5' RACE reads with MiXCR, one row per CDR3 protein. The data contain 470,000 or so distinct CDR3 sequences, 24% of them singletons. The sample was also reused in another study, on T cells expressing NK-cell markers. This second report adds: Expanded NKG2C+ T cell clones had unclear HCMV specificity.

The sequence was obtained from a woman aged 18-29 years in good health. Sequences were obtained from CD4+ T cells sorted from blood. The chain has TRBV7-9 and TRBJ2-2; 10 bases are a match to TRBD2. The DNA for the CDR3 is TGTGCCAGCAGCTTATCTAGCGGGAGAGTGGGCACCGGGGAGCTGTTTTTT. The encoded protein is CASSLSSGRVGTGELFF. Combining the CDR3 with reference TRBV7-9 and TRBJ2-2 gives the whole variable domain DTGVSQNPRHKITKRGQNVTFRCDPISEHNRLYWYRQTLGQGPEFLTYFQNEAQLEKSRLLSDRFSAERPKGSFSTLEIQRTEQGDSAMYLCASSLSSGRVGTGELFFGEGSRLTVL.